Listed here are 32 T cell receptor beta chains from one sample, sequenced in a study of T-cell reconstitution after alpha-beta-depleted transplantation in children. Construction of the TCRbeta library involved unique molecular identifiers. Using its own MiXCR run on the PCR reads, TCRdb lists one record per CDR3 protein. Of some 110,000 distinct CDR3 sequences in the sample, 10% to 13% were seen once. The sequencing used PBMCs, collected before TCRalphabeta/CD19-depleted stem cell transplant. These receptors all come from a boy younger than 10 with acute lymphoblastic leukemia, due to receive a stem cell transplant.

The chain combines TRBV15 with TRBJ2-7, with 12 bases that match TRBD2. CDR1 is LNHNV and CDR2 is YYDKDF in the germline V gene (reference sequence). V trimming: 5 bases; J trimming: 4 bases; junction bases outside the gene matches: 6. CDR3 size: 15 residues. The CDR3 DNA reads TGTGCCACCAGCGGCGGGACTAGCGGGCCTTACGAGCAGTACTTC. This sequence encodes CATSGGTSGPYEQYF.

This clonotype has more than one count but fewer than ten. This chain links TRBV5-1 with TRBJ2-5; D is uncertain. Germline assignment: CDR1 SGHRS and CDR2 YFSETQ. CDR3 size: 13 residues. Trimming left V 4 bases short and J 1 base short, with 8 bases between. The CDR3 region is CASSPPGQETQYF. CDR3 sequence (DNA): TGCGCCAGCAGCCCTCCCGGCCAAGAGACCCAGTACTTC.

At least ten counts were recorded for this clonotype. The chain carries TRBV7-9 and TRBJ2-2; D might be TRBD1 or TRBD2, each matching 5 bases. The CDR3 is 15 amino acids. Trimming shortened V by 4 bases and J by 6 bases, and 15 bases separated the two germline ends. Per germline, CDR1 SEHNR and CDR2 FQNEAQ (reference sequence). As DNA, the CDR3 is TGTGCCAGCAGCTCCAGGGCGGGTATTGCCGGGGAGCTGTTTTTT. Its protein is CASSSRAGIAGELFF.

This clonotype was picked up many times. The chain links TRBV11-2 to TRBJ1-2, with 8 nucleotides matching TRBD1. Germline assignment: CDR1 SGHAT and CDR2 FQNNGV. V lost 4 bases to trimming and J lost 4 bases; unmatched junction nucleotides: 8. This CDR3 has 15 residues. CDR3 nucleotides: TGTGCCAGCAGCTCCCGGACAGGGCAAATCTATGGCTACACCTTC. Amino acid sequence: CASSSRTGQIYGYTF.

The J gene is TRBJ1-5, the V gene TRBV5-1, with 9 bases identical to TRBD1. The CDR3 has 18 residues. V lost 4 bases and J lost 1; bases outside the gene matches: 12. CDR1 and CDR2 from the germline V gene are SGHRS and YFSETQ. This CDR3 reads CASSPVPGQGWSNQPQHF. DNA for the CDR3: TGCGCCAGCAGCCCAGTCCCGGGACAGGGTTGGAGCAATCAGCCCCAGCATTTT.

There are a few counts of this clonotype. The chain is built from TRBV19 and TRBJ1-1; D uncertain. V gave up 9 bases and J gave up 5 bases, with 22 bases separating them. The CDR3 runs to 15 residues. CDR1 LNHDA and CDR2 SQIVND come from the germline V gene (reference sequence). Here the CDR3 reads CASMQTSAGRTEAFF. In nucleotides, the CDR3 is TGTGCCAGCATGCAGACGTCGGCAGGACGGACTGAAGCTTTCTTT. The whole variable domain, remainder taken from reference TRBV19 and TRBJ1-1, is DGGITQSPKYLFRKEGQNVTLSCEQNLNHDAMYWYRQDPGQGLRLIYYSQIVNDFQKGDIAEGYSVSREKKESFPLTVTSAQKNPTAFYLCASMQTSAGRTEAFFGQGTRLTVV.

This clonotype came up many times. The CDR3 DNA sequence: TGCGCCAGCAGCCAGCCCGAACGGACGAATGAGCAGTTCTTC. Protein product: CASSQPERTNEQFF. V is TRBV4-1 and J is TRBJ2-1; D gene ambiguous. There are 14 residues in the CDR3. With 3 bases removed from V and 7 bases from J, the gap between germline ends came to 13 bases. Germline V gives CDR1 MGHRA, CDR2 YSYEKL.

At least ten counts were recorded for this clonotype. CDR3 in DNA: TGTGCCATCAGCCCGCAGACTAGCGGTAACAATGAGCAGTTCTTC. It specifies CAISPQTSGNNEQFF. The chain uses TRBV10-3 and TRBJ2-1; 9 nucleotides align to TRBD2. The CDR3 is 15 amino acids. Germline CDR1 ENHRY, CDR2 SYGVKD. After removal of 6 bases from V and 5 bases from J, the junction contained 8 bases not matched to a gene.

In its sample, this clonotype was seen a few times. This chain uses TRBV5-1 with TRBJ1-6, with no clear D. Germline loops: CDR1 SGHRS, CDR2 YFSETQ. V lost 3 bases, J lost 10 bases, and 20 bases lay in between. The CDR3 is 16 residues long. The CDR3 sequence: CASSSHEEGLRSPLHF. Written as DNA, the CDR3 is TGCGCCAGCAGCTCTCACGAGGAGGGATTAAGGTCACCCCTCCACTTT.

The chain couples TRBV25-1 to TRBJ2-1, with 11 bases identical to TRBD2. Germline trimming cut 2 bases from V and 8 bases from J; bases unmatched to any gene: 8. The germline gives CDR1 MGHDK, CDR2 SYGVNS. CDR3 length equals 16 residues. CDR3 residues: CASSEGGSGRGYEQFF. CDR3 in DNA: TGTGCCAGCAGTGAAGGTGGTAGCGGGAGGGGGTATGAGCAGTTCTTC.

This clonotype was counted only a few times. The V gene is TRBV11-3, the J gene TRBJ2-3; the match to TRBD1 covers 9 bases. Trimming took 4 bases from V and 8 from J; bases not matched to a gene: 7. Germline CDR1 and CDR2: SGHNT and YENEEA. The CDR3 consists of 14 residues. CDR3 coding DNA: TGTGCCAGCAGCTGGCAGGGACAGGGAGGTACGCAGTATTTT. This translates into CASSWQGQGGTQYF. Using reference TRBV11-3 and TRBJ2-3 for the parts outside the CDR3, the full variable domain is EAGVVQSPRYKIIEKKQPVAFWCNPISGHNTLYWYLQNLGQGPELLIRYENEEAVDDSQLPKDRFSAERLKGVDSTLKIQPAELGDSAVYLCASSWQGQGGTQYFGPGTRLTVL.

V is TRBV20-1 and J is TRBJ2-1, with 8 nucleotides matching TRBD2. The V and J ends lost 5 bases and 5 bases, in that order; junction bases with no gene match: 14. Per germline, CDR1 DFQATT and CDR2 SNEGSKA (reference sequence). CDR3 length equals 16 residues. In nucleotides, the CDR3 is TGCAGTGCTGGAACAGCGGGAGTTCGCACCAACAATGAGCAGTTCTTC. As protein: CSAGTAGVRTNNEQFF.

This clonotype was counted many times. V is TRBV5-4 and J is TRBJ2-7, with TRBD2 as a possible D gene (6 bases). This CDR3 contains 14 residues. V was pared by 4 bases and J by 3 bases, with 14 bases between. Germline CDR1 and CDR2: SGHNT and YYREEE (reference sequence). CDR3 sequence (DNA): TGTGCCAGCAGCGTCACGGCGGGGAACTACGAGCAGTACTTC. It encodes CASSVTAGNYEQYF.

The CDR3 DNA reads as TGCGCCAGCAGCGACGGAGTTGGGGAGGCGTACGCCACTAACTATGGCTACACCTTC. Translated: CASSDGVGEAYATNYGYTF. The chain recombines TRBV5-1 with TRBJ1-2; D uncertain. Germline CDR1 SGHRS, CDR2 YFSETQ. V lost 4 bases to trimming and J lost 0 bases, with 25 bases between them. CDR3 size: 19 residues.

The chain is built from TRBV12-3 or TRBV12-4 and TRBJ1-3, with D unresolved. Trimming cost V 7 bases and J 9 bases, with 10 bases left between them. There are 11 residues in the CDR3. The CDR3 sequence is CASTEYGTIYF. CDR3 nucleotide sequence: TGTGCCAGCACGGAATACGGCACCATATATTTT.

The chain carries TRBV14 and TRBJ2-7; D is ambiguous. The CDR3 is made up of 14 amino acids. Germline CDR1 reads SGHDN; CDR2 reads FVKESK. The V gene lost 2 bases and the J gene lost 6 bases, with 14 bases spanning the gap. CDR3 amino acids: CASSQPTGSGEQYF. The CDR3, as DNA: TGTGCCAGCAGCCAACCGACCGGTTCAGGCGAGCAGTACTTC.

The CDR3, as DNA: TGTGCCAGCAGTGAAACTCCCAATCCCAGGGGAGGCTACACCTTC. Protein: CASSETPNPRGGYTF. The V call is TRBV6-1, the J call TRBJ1-2; possible D gene TRBD1, 6 bases. Germline lookup yields CDR1 MNHNS and CDR2 SASEGT. Trimming pared 2 bases from V and 8 bases from J, leaving 18 bases between. The CDR3 contains 15 residues.

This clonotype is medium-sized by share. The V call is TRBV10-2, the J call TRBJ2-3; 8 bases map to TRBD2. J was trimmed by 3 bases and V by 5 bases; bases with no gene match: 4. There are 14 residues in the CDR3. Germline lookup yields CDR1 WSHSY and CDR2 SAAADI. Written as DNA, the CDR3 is TGCGCCAGCAGTACCTCGGGGGGGACAGATACGCAGTATTTT. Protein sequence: CASSTSGGTDTQYF.

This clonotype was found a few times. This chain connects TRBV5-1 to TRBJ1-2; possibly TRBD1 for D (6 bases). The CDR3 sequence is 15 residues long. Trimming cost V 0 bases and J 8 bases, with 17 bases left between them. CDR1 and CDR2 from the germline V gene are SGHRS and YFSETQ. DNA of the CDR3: TGCGCCAGCAGCTTGGCGAGGACCGACAGGTCCGGCTACACCTTC. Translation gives CASSLARTDRSGYTF.

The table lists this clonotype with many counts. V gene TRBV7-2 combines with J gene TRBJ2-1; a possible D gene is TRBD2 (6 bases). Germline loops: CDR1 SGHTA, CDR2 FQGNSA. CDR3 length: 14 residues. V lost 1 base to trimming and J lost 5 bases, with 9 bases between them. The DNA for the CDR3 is TGTGCCAGCAGCTTAGATACGGGAGACAATGAGCAGTTCTTC. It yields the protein CASSLDTGDNEQFF.

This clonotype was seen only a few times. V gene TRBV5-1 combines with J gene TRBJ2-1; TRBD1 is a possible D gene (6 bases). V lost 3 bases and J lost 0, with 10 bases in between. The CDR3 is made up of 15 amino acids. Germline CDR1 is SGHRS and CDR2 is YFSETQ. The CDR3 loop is CASSSRTDSYNEQFF. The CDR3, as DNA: TGCGCCAGCAGCTCTAGGACAGACTCCTACAATGAGCAGTTCTTC. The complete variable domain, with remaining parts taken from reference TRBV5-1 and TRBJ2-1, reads KAGVTQTPRYLIKTRGQQVTLSCSPISGHRSVSWYQQTPGQGLQFLFEYFSETQRNKGNFPGRFSGRQFSNSRSEMNVSTLELGDSALYLCASSSRTDSYNEQFFGPGTRLTVL.

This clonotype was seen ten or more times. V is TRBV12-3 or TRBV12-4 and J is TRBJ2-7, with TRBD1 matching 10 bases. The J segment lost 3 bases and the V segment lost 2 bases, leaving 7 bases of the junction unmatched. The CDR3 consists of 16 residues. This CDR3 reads CASSLYSGTGDYEQYF. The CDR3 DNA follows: TGTGCCAGCAGTTTATACTCCGGGACAGGGGACTACGAGCAGTACTTC.

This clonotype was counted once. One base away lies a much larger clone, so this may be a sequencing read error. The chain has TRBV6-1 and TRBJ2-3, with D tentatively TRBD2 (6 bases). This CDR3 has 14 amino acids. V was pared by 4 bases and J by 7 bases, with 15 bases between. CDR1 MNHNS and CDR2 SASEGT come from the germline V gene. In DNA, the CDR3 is TGTGCCAGCAGTGTGGAGGGTTTCTCATATACGCAGTATTTT. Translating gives CASSVEGFSYTQYF.

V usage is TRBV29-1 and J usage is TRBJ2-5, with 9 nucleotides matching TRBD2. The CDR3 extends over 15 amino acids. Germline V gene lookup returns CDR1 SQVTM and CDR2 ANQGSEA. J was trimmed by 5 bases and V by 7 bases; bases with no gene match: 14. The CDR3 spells CSGRGGRAFQETQYF. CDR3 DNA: TGCAGCGGCCGGGGCGGGAGGGCCTTTCAGGAGACCCAGTACTTC.

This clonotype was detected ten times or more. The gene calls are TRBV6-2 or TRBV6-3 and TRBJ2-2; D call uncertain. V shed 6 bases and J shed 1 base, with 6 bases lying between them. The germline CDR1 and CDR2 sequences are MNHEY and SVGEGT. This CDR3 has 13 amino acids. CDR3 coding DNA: TGTGCCAGCAGACTGGAGAACACCGGGGAGCTGTTTTTT. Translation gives CASRLENTGELFF.

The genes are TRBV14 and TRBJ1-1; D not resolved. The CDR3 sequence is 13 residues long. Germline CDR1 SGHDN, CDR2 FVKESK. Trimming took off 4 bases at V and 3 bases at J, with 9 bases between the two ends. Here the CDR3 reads CASSPRTYTEAFF. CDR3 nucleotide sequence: TGTGCCAGCAGCCCTCGGACCTACACTGAAGCTTTCTTT.

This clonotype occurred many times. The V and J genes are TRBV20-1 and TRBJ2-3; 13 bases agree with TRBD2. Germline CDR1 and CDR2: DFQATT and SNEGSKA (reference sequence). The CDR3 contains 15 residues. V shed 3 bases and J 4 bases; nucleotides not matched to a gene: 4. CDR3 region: CSASPGLAGSDTQYF. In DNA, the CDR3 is TGCAGTGCTAGCCCGGGACTAGCGGGATCAGATACGCAGTATTTT.

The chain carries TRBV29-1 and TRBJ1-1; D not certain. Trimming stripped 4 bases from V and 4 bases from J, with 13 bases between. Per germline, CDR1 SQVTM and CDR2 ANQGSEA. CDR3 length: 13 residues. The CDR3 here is CSVAQTFRTEAFF. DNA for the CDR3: TGCAGCGTTGCACAGACCTTCCGCACTGAAGCTTTCTTT.

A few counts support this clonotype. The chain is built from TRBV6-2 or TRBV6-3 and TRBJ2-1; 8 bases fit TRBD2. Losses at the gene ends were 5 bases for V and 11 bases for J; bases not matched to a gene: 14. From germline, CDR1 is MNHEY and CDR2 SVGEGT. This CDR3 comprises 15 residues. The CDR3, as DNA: TGTGCCAGCAGTAAACTAGCGGCAGACGACCGGAAGCAGTTCTTC. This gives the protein CASSKLAADDRKQFF.

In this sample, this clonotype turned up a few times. The CDR3 reads CASSQEEGLAGYYEQYF. DNA for the CDR3: TGTGCCAGCAGCCAAGAAGAGGGGCTAGCGGGATACTACGAGCAGTACTTC. This rearrangement joins TRBV3-1 to TRBJ2-7, with TRBD2 identical over 9 bases. Germline lookup yields CDR1 LGHDT and CDR2 YNNKEL (reference sequence). V dropped 0 bases and J dropped 3; count of bases not matched to a gene: 9. The CDR3 length is 17 residues.

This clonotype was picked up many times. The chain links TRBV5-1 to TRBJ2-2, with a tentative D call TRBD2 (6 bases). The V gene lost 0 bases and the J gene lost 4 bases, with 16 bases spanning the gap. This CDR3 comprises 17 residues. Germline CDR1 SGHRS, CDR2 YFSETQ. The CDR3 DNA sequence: TGCGCCAGCAGCTTGGAAGGCCCAGGGAGGACCACCGGGGAGCTGTTTTTT. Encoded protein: CASSLEGPGRTTGELFF.

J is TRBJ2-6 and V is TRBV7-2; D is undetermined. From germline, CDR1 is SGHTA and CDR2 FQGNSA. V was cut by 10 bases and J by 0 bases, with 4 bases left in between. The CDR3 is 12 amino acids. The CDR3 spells CAITSGANVLTF. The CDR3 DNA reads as TGTGCCATAACCTCTGGGGCCAACGTCCTGACTTTC.